These T cell receptor beta chains were read from a single sample in a study of CD8+ T cells in alopecia areata. The repertoire was sequenced with immunoSEQ multiplex PCR; TCRdb's copy has only in-frame clones and lacks some. The repertoire includes 90,000 to 120,000 clones, approximately 61% of them detected once, and approximately 23% sits in the top ten. The sequenced material came from NKG2D-low CD8+ T cells sorted from blood. The receptors here all came from a human donor with alopecia areata. Each CDR3 is given with its conserved first and last residue. Fields, in order: CDR3 protein, CDR3 DNA, clone size, J gene, V gene, D gene. D genes are given only for firm matches. Some rows have no size entry. The others give once, few or many, or a class for an expanded clone.

CASNTRVNEQFF | TGTGCCAGCAATACGAGGGTCAATGAGCAGTTCTTC | . | TRBJ2-1 | TRBV28 | .
CASSGKPQHF | TGTGCCAGCAGTGGGAAACCCCAGCATTTT | . | TRBJ1-5 | TRBV6-1 | .
CASSPIDRGHYEQYF | TGTGCCAGCAGCCCCATCGACAGGGGACACTACGAGCAGTACTTC | . | TRBJ2-7 | TRBV14 | TRBD1
CASSFAISEAFF | TGTGCCAGCAGTTTCGCCATCAGTGAAGCTTTCTTT | . | TRBJ1-1 | TRBV28 | .
CASSPLEGLTGVGELFF | TGCGCCAGCAGCCCCCTTGAAGGGTTAACAGGGGTCGGGGAGCTGTTTTTT | . | TRBJ2-2 | TRBV4-1 | TRBD1
CSARIVRTSGSSVDTQYF | TGCAGCGCAAGGATTGTGAGGACTAGCGGGAGCTCCGTCGATACGCAGTATTTT | few | TRBJ2-3 | TRBV29-1 | TRBD2
CASSQGRLYEQYF | TGCGCCAGCAGCCAAGGAAGGTTGTACGAGCAGTACTTC | . | TRBJ2-7 | TRBV4-1 | .
CASSVGTGAFQPQHF | TGTGCCAGCAGCGTAGGAACAGGGGCATTTCAGCCCCAGCATTTT | . | TRBJ1-5 | TRBV9 | TRBD1
CASSFFDRPNTEAFF | TGTGCCAGCAGCTTCTTTGACAGGCCGAACACTGAAGCTTTCTTT | . | TRBJ1-1 | TRBV5-4 | .
CASSFRMDRVPDTQYF | TGTGCCAGCAGCTTCCGCATGGACAGGGTGCCAGATACGCAGTATTTT | . | TRBJ2-3 | TRBV13 | TRBD1
CASMRGQGEQFF | TGTGCGTCAATGAGGGGGCAAGGTGAGCAGTTCTTC | . | TRBJ2-1 | TRBV27 | TRBD1
CASRSGRGVNEQFF | TGTGCCAGCCGTAGCGGGCGGGGGGTCAATGAGCAGTTCTTC | . | TRBJ2-1 | TRBV27 | TRBD2
CASSLRRGAATNEKLFF | TGTGCCAGCAGCTTACGGCGCGGGGCCGCAACTAATGAAAAACTGTTTTTT | few | TRBJ1-4 | TRBV7-9 | .
CASSLSGSSYNEQFF | TGCGCCAGCAGCTTAAGCGGCAGCTCCTACAATGAGCAGTTCTTC | . | TRBJ2-1 | TRBV5-1 | .
CAGGLSGSPGELFF | TGTGCAGGTGGTTTGAGCGGGAGTCCCGGGGAGCTGTTTTTT | . | TRBJ2-2 | TRBV6-6 | TRBD2
CASSVAGRGEQFF | TGTGCCAGCAGCGTAGCGGGGAGGGGTGAGCAGTTCTTC | . | TRBJ2-1 | TRBV9 | TRBD2
CASSVAGLAGGPEEQYF | TGTGCCAGCAGCGTAGCCGGGTTAGCGGGAGGGCCGGAAGAGCAGTACTTC | . | TRBJ2-7 | TRBV9 | TRBD2
CASSLASSGVGEQFF | TGTGCCAGCAGTTTAGCTAGCAGCGGCGTAGGTGAGCAGTTCTTC | once | TRBJ2-1 | TRBV27 | .
CSVEGEETGRTYEQYF | TGCAGCGTTGAAGGGGAGGAGACAGGTCGCACCTACGAGCAGTACTTC | . | TRBJ2-7 | TRBV29-1 | .
CASSPKPTTAYNEKLFF | TGTGCCAGCAGTCCAAAACCTACGACAGCCTATAATGAAAAACTGTTTTTT | . | TRBJ1-4 | TRBV2 | .
CASSDTRTGELFF | TGCGCCAGCAGTGATACTAGGACCGGGGAGCTGTTTTTT | few | TRBJ2-2 | TRBV10-2 | .
CASSPGWNTEAFF | TGCGCCAGCAGTCCCGGGTGGAACACTGAAGCTTTCTTT | . | TRBJ1-1 | TRBV10-1 | .
CASSDTVDPNTGELFF | TGTGCCAGCAGTGATACAGTCGACCCGAACACCGGGGAGCTGTTTTTT | few | TRBJ2-2 | TRBV2 | .
CASIDSDRREAGGNEQFF | TGTGCCAGCATAGATTCCGACCGGCGGGAGGCTGGGGGTAATGAGCAGTTCTTC | . | TRBJ2-1 | TRBV27 | TRBD2
CASSPQDRINYGYTF | TGTGCCAGCTCACCACAGGACAGAATTAACTATGGCTACACCTTC | . | TRBJ1-2 | TRBV18 | .
CASSLDGVNTEAFF | TGTGCCAGCAGCCTAGACGGGGTAAACACTGAAGCTTTCTTT | . | TRBJ1-1 | TRBV7-3 | .
CASSQEGVETQYF | TGTGCCAGCAGCCAGGAAGGGGTAGAGACCCAGTACTTC | . | TRBJ2-5 | TRBV4-2 | .
CASSPLDRSSEQYF | TGTGCCAGCAGCCCCTTGGACAGATCGTCGGAGCAGTACTTC | . | TRBJ2-7 | TRBV7-3 | .
CASRPEGEFQPQHF | TGTGCCAGTAGGCCTGAAGGGGAATTTCAGCCCCAGCATTTT | . | TRBJ1-5 | TRBV19 | .
CASAPATLSNTEAFF | TGCGCCAGCGCCCCCGCGACACTATCGAACACTGAAGCTTTCTTT | . | TRBJ1-1 | TRBV23-1 | .
CASSRMSYRDSSFSGANVLTF | TGCGCCAGCAGTCGGATGAGCTATAGGGACAGCTCTTTCTCTGGGGCCAACGTCCTGACTTTC | once | TRBJ2-6 | TRBV23-1 | TRBD1